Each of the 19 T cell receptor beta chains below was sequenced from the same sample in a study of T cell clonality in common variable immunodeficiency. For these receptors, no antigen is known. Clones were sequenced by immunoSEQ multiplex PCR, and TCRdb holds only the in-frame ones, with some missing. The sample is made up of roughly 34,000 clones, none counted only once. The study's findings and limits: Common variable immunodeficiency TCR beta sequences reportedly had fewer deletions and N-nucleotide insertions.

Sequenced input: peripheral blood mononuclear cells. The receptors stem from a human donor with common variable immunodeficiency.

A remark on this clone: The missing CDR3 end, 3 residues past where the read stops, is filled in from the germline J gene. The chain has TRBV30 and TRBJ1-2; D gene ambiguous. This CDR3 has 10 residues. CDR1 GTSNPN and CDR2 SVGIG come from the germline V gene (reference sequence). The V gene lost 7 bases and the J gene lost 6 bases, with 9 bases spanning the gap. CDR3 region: CASGSNGYTF. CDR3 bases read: TGTGCCTCCGGGTCTAATGGC.

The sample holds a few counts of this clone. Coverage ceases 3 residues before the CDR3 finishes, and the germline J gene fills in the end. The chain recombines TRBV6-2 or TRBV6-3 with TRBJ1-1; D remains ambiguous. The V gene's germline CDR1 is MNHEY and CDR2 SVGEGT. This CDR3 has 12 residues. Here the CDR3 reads CASSYLGKRAFF. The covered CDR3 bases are TGTGCCAGCAGTTACCTTGGTAAGCGA.

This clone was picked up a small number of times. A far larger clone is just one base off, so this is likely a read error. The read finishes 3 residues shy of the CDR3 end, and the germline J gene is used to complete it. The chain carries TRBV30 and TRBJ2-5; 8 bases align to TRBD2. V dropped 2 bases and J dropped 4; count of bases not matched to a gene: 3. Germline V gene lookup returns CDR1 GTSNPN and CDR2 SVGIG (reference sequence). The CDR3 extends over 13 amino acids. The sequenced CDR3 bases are TGTGCCTGGAGTTCTCTAGCGGGAGAGACC. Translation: CAWSSLAGET. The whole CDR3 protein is CAWSSLAGETQYF.

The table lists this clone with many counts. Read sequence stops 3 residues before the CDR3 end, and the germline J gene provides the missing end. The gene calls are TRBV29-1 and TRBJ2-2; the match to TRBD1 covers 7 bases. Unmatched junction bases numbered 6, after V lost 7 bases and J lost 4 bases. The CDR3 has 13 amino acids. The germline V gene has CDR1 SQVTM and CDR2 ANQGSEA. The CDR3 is CSGGTATTGELFF. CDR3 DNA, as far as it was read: TGCAGCGGGGGGACAGCGACCACCGGGGAG.

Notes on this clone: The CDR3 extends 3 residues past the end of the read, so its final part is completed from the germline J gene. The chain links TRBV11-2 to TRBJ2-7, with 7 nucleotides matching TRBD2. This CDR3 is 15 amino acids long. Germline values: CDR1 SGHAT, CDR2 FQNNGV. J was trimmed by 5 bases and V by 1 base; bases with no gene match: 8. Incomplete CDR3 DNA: TGTGCCAGCAGCTTAGGCGGGAGAAAGTCAGACGAG. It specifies CASSLGGRKSDE. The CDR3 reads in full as CASSLGGRKSDEQYF.

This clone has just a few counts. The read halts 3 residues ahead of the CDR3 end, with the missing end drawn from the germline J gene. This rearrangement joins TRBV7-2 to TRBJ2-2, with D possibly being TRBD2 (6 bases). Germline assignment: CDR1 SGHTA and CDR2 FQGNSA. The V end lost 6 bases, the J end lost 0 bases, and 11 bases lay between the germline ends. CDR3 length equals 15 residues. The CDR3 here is CASRAGTSNTGELFF. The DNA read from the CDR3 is TGTGCCAGCAGAGCCGGGACTTCGAACACCGGGGAG.

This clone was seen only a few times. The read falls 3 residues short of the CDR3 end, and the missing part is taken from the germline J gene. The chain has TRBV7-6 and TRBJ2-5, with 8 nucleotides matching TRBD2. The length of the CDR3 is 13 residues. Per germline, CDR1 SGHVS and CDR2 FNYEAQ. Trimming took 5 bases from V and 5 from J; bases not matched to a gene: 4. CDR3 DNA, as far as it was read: TGTGCCAGCAGCCGGACGGGGGGGGAGACC. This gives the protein CASSRTGGET. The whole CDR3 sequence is CASSRTGGETQYF.

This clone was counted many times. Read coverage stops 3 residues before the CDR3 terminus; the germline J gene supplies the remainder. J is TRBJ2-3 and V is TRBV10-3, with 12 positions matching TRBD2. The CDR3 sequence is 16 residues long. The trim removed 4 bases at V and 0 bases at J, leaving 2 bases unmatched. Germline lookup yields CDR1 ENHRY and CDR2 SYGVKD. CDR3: CAISGTSGTSTDTQYF. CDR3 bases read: TGTGCCATCAGTGGGACTAGCGGGACTAGCACAGATACG.

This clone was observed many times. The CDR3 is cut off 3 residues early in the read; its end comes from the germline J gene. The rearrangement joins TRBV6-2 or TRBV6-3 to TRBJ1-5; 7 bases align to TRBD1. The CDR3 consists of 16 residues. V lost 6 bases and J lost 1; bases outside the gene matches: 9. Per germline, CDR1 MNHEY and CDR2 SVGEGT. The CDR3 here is CASRPRTGPSNQPQHF. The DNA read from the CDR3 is TGTGCCAGCAGACCAAGGACAGGACCCAGCAATCAGCCC.

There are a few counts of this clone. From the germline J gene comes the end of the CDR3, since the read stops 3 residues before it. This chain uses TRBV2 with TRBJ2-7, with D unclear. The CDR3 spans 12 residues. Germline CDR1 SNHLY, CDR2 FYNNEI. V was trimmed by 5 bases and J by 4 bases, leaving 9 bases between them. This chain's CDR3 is CASSRSLYEQYF. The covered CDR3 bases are TGTGCCAGCAGTCGTAGTTTGTACGAG.

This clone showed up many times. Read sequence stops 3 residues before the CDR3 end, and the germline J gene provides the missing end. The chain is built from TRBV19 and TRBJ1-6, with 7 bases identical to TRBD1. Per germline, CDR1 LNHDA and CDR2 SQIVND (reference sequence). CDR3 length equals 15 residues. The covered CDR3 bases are TGTGCCAGTAGTATAGCCGGGGACAGAAGGGGTCCC. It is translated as CASSIAGDRRGP. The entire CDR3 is CASSIAGDRRGPLHF.

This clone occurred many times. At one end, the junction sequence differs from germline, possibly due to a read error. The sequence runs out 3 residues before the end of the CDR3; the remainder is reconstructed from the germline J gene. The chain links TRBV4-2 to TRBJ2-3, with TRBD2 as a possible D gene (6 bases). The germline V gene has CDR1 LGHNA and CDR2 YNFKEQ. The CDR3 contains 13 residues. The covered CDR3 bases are TGCGCCAGCAGCCAAGATGGGGGGGATACG. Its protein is CASSQDGGDT. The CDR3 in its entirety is CASSQDGGDTQYF.

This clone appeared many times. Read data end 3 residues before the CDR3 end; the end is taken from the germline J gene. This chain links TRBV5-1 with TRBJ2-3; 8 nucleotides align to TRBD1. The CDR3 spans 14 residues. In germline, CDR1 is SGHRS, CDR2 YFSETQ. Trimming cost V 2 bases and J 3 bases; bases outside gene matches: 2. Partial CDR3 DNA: TGCGCCAGCAGCTTCCGACAGGGGACAGATACG. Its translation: CASSFRQGTDT. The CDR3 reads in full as CASSFRQGTDTQYF. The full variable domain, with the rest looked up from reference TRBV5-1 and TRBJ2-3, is KAGVTQTPRYLIKTRGQQVTLSCSPISGHRSVSWYQQTPGQGLQFLFEYFSETQRNKGNFPGRFSGRQFSNSRSEMNVSTLELGDSALYLCASSFRQGTDTQYFGPGTRLTVL.

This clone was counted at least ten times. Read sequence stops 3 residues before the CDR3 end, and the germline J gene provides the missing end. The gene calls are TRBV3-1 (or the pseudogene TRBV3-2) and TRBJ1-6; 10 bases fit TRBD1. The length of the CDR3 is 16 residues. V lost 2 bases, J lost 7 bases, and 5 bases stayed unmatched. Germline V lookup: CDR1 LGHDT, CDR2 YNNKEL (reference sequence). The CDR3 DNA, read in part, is TGTGCCAGCAGCCAATTGACAGGGGGCGGGAATTCACCC. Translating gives CASSQLTGGGNSP. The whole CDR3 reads CASSQLTGGGNSPLHF.

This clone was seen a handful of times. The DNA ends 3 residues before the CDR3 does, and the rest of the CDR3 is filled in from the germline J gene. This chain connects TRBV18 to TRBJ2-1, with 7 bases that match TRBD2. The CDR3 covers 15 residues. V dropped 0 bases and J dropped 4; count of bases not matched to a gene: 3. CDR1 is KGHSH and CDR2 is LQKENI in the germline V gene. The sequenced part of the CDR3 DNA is TGTGCCAGCTCACCACCGGCTAGCGGATACAATGAG. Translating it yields CASSPPASGYNE. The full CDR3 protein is CASSPPASGYNEQFF.

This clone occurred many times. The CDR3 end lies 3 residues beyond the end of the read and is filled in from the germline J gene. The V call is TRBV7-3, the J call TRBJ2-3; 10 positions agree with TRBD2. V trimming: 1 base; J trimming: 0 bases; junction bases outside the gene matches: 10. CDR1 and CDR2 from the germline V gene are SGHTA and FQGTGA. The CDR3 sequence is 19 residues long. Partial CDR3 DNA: TGTGCCAGCAGCTTAAGGGGGACTAGCGACATACTAAGCACAGATACG. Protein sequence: CASSLRGTSDILSTDT. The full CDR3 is CASSLRGTSDILSTDTQYF.

Here the CDR3 reads CASRQGPQPLHF. The sequenced part of the CDR3 DNA is TGTGCCAGCAGGCAGGGGCCCCAACCC. This chain links TRBV6-4 with TRBJ1-6, with D possibly matching TRBD1 (6 bases). Sequencing ends 3 residues short of the CDR3 end; the germline J gene provides the rest. V was clipped by 6 bases and J by 12 bases, with 12 bases between them. The CDR3 covers 12 residues. Germline V gene sequence: CDR1 MRHNA, CDR2 SNTAGT.

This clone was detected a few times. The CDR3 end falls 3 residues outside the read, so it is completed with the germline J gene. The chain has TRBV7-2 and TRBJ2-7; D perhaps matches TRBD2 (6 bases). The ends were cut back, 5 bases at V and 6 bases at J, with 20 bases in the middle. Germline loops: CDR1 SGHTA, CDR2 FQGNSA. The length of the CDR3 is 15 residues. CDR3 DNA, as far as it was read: TGTGCCAGCAGCGGGGGTGGGGGGAGTAGGGCCGAG. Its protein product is CASSGGGGSRAE. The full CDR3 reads CASSGGGGSRAEQYF.

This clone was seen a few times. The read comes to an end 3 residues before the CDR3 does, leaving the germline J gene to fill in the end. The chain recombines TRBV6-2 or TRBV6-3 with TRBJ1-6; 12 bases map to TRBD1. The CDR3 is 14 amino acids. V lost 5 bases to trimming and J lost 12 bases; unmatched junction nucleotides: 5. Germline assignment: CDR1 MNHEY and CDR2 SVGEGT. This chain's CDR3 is CASSPGQGARPLHF. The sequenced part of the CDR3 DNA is TGTGCCAGCAGTCCGGGACAGGGGGCGCGACCC.